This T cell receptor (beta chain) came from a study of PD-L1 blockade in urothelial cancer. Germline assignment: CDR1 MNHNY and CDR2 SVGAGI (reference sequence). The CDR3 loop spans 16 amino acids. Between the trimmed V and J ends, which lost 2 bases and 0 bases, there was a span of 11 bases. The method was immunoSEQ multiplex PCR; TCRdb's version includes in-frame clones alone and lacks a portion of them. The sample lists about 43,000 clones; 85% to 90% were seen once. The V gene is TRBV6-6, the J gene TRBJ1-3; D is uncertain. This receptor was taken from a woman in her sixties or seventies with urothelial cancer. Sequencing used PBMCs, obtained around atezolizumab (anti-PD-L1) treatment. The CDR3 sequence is CASSYPQVPSGNTIYF. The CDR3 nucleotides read TGTGCCAGCAGTTACCCACAAGTCCCCTCTGGAAACACCATATATTTT.